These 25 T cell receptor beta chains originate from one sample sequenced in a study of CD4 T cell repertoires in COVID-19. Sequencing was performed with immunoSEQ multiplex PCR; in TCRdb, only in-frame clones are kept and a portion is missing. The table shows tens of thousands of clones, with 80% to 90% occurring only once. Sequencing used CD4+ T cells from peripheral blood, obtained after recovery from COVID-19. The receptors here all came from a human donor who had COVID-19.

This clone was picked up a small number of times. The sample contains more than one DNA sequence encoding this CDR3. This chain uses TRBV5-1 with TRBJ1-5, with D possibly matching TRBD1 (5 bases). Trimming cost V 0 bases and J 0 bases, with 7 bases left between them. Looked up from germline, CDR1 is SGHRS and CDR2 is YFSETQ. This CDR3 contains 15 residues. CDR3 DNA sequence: TGCGCCAGCAGCTTGGCAGGGATTAGCAATCAGCCCCAGCATTTT. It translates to CASSLAGISNQPQHF.

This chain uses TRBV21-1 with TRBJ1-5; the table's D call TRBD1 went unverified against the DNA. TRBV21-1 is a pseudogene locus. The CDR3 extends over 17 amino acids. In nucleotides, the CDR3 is TGTGCCAGCAGCAAAGGGTGGGCCGCGTATAGCAATCAGCCCCAGCATTTT. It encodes CASSKGWAAYSNQPQHF.

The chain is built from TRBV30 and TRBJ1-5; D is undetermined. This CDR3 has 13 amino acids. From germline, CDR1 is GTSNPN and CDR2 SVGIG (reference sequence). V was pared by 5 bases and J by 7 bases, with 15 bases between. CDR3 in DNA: TGTGCCTGGGCGGACCGGGATATGCAGCCCCAGCATTTT. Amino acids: CAWADRDMQPQHF.

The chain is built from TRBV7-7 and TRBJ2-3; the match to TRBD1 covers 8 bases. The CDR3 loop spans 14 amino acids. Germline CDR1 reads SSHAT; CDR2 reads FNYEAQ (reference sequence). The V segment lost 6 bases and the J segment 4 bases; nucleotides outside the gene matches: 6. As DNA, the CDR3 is TGTGCCAGCAGTCCTACAGGGGGATCAGATACGCAGTATTTT. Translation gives CASSPTGGSDTQYF.

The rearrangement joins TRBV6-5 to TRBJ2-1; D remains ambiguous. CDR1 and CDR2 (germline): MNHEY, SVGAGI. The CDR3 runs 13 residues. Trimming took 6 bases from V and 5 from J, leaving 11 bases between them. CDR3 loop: CASRLIGNNEQFF. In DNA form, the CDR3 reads TGTGCCAGCAGACTCATAGGGAACAATGAGCAGTTCTTC.

For the CDR3, the DNA is TGTGCCAGCTCCCTAAAAGGAGGGGCCACTAGCACAGATACGCAGTATTTT. The encoded protein is CASSLKGGATSTDTQYF. The chain is built from TRBV18 and TRBJ2-3, with a tentative D call TRBD2 (6 bases). The length of the CDR3 is 17 residues. CDR1 KGHSH and CDR2 LQKENI come from the germline V gene. Trimming left V 6 bases short and J 0 bases short, with 19 bases between.

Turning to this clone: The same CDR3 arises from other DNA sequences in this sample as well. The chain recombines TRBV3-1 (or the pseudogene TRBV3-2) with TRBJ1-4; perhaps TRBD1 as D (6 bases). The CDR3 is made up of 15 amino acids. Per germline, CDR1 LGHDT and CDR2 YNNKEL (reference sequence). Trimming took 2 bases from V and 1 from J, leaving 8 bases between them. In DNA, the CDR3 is TGTGCCAGCAGCCAACTACAGGGAACTAATGAAAAACTGTTTTTT. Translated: CASSQLQGTNEKLFF.

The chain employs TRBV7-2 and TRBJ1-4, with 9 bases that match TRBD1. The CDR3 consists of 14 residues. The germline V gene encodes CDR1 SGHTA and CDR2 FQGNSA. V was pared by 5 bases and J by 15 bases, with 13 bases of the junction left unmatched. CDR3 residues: CASSDPGQGAKLFF. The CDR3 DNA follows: TGTGCCAGCAGCGATCCGGGACAGGGAGCAAAGTTGTTTTTT.

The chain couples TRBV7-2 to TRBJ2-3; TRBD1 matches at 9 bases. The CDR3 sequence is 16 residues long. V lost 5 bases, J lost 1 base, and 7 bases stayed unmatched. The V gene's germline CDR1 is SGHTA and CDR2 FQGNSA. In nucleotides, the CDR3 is TGTGCCAGCAGCAAACAGGGGGCGCGGGGCACAGATACGCAGTATTTT. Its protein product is CASSKQGARGTDTQYF.

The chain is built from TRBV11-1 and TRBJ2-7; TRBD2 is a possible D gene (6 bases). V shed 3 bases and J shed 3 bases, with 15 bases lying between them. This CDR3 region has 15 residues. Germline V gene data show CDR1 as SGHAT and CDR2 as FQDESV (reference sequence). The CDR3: CASSFGDFRNYEQYF. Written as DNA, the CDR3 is TGTGCCAGCAGCTTTGGGGACTTCCGTAACTACGAGCAGTACTTC.

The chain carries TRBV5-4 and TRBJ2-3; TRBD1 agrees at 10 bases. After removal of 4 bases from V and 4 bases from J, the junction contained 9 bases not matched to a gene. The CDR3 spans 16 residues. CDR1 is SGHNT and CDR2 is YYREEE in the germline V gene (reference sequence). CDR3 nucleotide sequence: TGTGCCAGCAGCCGTCCGGACAGGGGGGGTCCAGATACGCAGTATTTT. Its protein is CASSRPDRGGPDTQYF.

This CDR3 is CASSLSGGHYGYTF. CDR3 nucleotide sequence: TGTGCCAGCAGTTTGTCAGGGGGCCACTATGGCTACACCTTC. The rearrangement links TRBV27 to TRBJ1-2; 8 nucleotides line up with TRBD1. The CDR3 contains 14 residues. V lost 3 bases and J lost 3; bases outside the gene matches: 3. Germline lookup yields CDR1 MNHEY and CDR2 SMNVEV (reference sequence).

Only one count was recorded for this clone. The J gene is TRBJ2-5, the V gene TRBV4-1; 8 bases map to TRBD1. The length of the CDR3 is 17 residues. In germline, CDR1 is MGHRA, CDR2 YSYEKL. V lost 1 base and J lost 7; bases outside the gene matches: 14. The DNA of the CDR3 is TGCGCCAGCAGCCAAGTAGACCGGACAGGGTCCGTAGTGACCCAGTACTTC. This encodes CASSQVDRTGSVVTQYF.

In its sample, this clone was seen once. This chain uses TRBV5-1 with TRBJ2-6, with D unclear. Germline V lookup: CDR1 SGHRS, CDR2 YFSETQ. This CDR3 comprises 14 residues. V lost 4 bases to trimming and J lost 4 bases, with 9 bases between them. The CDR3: CASSHQPGANVLTF. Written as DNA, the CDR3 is TGCGCCAGCAGCCACCAACCCGGGGCCAACGTCCTGACTTTC.

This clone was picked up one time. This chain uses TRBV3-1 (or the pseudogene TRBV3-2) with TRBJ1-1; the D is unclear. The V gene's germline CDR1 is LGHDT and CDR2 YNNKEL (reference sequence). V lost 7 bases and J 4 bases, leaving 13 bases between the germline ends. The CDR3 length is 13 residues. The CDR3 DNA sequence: TGTGCCAGCACACCAACGTGGGGCACTGAAGCTTTCTTT. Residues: CASTPTWGTEAFF.

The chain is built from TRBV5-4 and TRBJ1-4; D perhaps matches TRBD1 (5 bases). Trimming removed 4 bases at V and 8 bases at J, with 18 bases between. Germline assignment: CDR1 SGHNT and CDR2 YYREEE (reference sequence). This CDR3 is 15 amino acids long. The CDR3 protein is CASSKEGSFGEKLFF. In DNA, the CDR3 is TGTGCCAGCAGCAAGGAGGGGTCGTTTGGGGAAAAACTGTTTTTT.

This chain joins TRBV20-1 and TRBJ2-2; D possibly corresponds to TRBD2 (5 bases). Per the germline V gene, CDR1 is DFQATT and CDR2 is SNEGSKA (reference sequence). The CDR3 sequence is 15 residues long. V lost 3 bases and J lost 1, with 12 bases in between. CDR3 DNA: TGCAGTGCTAGTTCGCTAGCTGAGAACACCGGGGAGCTGTTTTTT. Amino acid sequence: CSASSLAENTGELFF.

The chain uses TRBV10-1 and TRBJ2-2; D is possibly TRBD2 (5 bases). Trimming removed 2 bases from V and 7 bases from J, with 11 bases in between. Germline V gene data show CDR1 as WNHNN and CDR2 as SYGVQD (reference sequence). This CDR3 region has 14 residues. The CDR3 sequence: CASSEAPRDGELFF. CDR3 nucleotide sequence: TGCGCCAGCAGTGAGGCCCCCCGGGACGGGGAGCTGTTTTTT.

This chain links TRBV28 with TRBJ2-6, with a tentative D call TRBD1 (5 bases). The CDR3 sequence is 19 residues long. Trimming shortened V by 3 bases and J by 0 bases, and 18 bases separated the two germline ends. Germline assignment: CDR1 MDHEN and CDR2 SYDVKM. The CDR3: CASSLGSTAPYSGANVLTF. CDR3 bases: TGTGCCAGCAGTTTGGGTTCGACAGCCCCATACTCTGGGGCCAACGTCCTGACTTTC. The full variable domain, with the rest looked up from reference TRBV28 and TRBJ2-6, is DVKVTQSSRYLVKRTGEKVFLECVQDMDHENMFWYRQDPGLGLRLIYFSYDVKMKEKGDIPEGYSVSREKKERFSLILESASTNQTSMYLCASSLGSTAPYSGANVLTFGAGSRLTVL.

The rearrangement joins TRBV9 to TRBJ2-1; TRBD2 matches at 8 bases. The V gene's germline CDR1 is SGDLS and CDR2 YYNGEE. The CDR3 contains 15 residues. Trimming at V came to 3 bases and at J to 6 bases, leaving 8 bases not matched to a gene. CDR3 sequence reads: CASSAGTSFTNEQFF. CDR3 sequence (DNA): TGTGCCAGCAGCGCCGGGACTAGTTTCACCAATGAGCAGTTCTTC.

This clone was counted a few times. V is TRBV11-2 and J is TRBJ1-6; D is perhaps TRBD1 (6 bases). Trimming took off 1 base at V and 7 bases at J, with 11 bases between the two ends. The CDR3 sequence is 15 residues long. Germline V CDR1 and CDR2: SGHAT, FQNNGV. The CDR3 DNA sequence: TGTGCCAGCAGCTTAGCAGGCAGGGGAAATTCACCCCTCCACTTT. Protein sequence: CASSLAGRGNSPLHF.

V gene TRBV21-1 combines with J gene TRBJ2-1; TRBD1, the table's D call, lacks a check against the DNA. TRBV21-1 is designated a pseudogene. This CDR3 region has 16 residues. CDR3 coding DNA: TGTGCCAGCAGCAAAGGGGGCTTGCGGTCAACCAATGAGCAGTTCTTC. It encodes CASSKGGLRSTNEQFF.

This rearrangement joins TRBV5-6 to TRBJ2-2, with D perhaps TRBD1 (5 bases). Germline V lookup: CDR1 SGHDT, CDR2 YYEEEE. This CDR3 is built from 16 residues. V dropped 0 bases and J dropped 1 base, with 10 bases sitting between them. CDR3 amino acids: CASSLGAGLNTGELFF. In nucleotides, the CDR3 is TGTGCCAGCAGCTTGGGGGCAGGGTTGAACACCGGGGAGCTGTTTTTT.

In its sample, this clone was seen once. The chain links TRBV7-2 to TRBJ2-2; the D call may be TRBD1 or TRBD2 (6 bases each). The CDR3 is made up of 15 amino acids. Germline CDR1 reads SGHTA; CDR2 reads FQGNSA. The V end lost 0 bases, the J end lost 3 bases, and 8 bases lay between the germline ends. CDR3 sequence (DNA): TGTGCCAGCAGCTTAGCGGGGGGCTACACCGGGGAGCTGTTTTTT. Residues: CASSLAGGYTGELFF.

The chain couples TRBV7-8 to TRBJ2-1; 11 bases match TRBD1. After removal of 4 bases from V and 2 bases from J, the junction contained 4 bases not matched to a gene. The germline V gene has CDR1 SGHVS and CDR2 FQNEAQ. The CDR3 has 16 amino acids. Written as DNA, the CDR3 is TGTGCCAGCAGCTCCACGGGACAGGGGGCCTACAATGAGCAGTTCTTC. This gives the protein CASSSTGQGAYNEQFF.